This record concerns one T cell receptor (beta chain) sequence. Donors had localized lung adenocarcinoma, a non-small cell lung cancer. The data were taken from a study of CD4 and CD8 cells across lung adenocarcinoma regions. V was cut by 4 bases and J by 11 bases, with 29 bases left in between. CDR3 size: 17 residues. Germline lookup yields CDR1 SGHTA and CDR2 FQGNSA. TCRdb ran MiXCR on the PCR reads and lists one entry per CDR3 protein. The table includes under 8,500 distinct CDR3 sequences, 51% detected once. The sample taken for sequencing was CD4+ T cells from the center of a lung tumor. This receptor was obtained from a female donor with lung adenocarcinoma. The CD4 and CD8 labels of this study may be unreliable. The chain combines TRBV7-2 with TRBJ2-5; the D gene could be TRBD1 or TRBD2 (7 bases each). CDR3: CASSSRGGQRVSGEQYF. The CDR3 DNA follows: TGTGCCAGCAGCTCCAGGGGGGGACAAAGGGTTTCTGGTGAGCAGTACTTC.